This T cell receptor beta chain was recorded in a study of T cell responses to AZD1222 COVID-19 vaccine. Study-wide results and limits: Baseline serostatus was positive in only a handful of AZD1222 recipients. Repertoires in all cases were sampled only once the peak T cell response had passed. Clonal diversity was possibly underestimated, and the donors were mostly white British, with more females.

Concerning this clone itself: Its antigen is still unknown.

Assay: immunoSEQ multiplex PCR; the TCRdb copy retains only in-frame clones and omits some. The sample lists around 140,000 clones, about 92% occurring once. Germline CDR1 SGHDT, CDR2 YYEEEE. Trimming shortened V by 1 base and J by 3 bases, and 2 bases separated the two germline ends. The CDR3 sequence is 11 residues long. This material consisted of peripheral blood, taken after recovery from COVID-19. This TCR came from an adult who had recovered from COVID-19. The chain is built from TRBV5-6 and TRBJ2-7; unclear D gene. The CDR3 spells CASSLRYEQYF. The DNA for the CDR3 is TGTGCCAGCAGCTTGCGCTACGAGCAGTACTTC.